Following are 4 T cell receptor beta chains from one sample sequenced in a study of shared clonotypes between healthy human individuals. Measured with immunoSEQ multiplex PCR; TCRdb has only the in-frame clones, and not every one. Of about 460,000 clones listed, approximately 71% are singletons. Sample: PBMCs. The receptor source for this set is a woman in her thirties or forties in good health. Some clones in this sample may be carry-over from other donors' samples.

The J gene is TRBJ2-5, the V gene TRBV7-2; 10 positions agree with TRBD2. The J segment lost 1 base and the V segment lost 3 bases, leaving 5 bases of the junction unmatched. The CDR3 has 16 residues. Per the germline V gene, CDR1 is SGHTA and CDR2 is FQGNSA. For the CDR3, the DNA is TGTGCCAGCAGCTTCAGTGGACTAGCGGTCCAAGAGACCCAGTACTTC. The encoded protein is CASSFSGLAVQETQYF.

This clone has only a few counts. V gene TRBV30 combines with J gene TRBJ2-5; D call uncertain. CDR3 length: 15 amino acids. CDR1 and CDR2 (germline): GTSNPN, SVGIG (reference sequence). The germline V and J ends were trimmed by 2 bases and 1 base, with 14 bases remaining between them. The CDR3 nucleotides are TGTGCCTGGAGTCCTCCCGCACAATTCCAAGAGACCCAGTACTTC. Its translation is CAWSPPAQFQETQYF.

The rearrangement joins TRBV28 to TRBJ2-1, with a possible D match to TRBD2 (5 bases). V was cut by 8 bases and J by 3 bases, with 14 bases left in between. CDR1 MDHEN and CDR2 SYDVKM come from the germline V gene. The CDR3 is 14 amino acids. CDR3 sequence: CASGRSGRYNEQFF. The CDR3 DNA is TGTGCCAGCGGCCGGAGCGGTCGCTACAATGAGCAGTTCTTC.

This clone was observed a handful of times. This chain joins TRBV5-1 and TRBJ2-5; D possibly corresponds to TRBD1 (6 bases). CDR3 length: 15 amino acids. CDR1 is SGHRS and CDR2 is YFSETQ in the germline V gene. V gave up 1 base and J gave up 2 bases, with 12 bases separating them. The CDR3 DNA is TGCGCCAGCAGCTTGTGGGGGCAGGGGCAAGAGACCCAGTACTTC. It translates to CASSLWGQGQETQYF.